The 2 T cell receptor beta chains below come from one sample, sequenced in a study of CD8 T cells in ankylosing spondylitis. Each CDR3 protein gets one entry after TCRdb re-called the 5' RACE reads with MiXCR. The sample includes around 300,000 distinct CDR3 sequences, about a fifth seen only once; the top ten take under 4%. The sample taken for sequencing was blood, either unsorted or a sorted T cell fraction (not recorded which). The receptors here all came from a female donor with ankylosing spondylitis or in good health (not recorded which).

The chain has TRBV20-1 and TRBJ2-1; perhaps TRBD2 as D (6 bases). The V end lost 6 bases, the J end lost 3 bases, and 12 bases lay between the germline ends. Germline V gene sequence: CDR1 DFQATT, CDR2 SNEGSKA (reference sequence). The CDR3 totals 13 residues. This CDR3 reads CSATSSVYNEQFF. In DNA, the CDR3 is TGCAGTGCCACCTCTAGCGTCTACAATGAGCAGTTCTTC.

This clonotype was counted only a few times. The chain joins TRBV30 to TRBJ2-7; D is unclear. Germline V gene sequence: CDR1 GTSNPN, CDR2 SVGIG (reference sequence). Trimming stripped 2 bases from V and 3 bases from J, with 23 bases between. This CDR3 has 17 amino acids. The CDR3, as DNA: TGTGCCTGGAGTTTATTAACGGCCGGAACCCTAGGCTACGAGCAGTACTTC. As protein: CAWSLLTAGTLGYEQYF. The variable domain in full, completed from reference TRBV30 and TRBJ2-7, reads SQTIHQWPATLVQPVGSPLSLECTVEGTSNPNLYWYRQAAGRGLQLLFYSVGIGQISSEVPQNLSASRPQDRQFILSSKKLLLSDSGFYLCAWSLLTAGTLGYEQYFGPGTRLTVT.